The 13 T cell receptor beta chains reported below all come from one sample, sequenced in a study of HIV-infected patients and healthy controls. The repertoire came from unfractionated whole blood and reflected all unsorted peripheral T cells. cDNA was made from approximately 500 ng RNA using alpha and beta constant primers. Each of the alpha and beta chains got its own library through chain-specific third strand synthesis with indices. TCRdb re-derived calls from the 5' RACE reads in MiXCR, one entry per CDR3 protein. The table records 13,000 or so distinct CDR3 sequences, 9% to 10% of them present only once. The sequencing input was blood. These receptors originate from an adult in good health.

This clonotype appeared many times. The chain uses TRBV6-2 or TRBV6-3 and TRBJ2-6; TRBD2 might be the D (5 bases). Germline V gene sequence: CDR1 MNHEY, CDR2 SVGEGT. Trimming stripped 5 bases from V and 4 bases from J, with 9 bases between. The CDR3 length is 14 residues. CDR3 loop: CASSEGIGANVLTF. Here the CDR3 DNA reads TGTGCCAGCAGTGAGGGTATCGGGGCCAACGTCCTGACTTTC.

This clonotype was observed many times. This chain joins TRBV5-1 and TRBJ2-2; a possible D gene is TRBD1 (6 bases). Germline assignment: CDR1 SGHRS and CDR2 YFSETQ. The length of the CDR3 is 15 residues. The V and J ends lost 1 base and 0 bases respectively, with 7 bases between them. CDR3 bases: TGCGCCAGCAGCTTGCAGGGGTCGAACACCGGGGAGCTGTTTTTT. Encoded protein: CASSLQGSNTGELFF.

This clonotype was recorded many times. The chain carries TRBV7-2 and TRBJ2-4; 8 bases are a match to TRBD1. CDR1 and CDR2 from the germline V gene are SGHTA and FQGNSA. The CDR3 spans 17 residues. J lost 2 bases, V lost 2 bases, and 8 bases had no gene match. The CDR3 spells CASSLMGTGESKNIQYF. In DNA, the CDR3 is TGTGCCAGCAGCTTAATGGGGACAGGTGAATCCAAAAACATTCAGTACTTC.

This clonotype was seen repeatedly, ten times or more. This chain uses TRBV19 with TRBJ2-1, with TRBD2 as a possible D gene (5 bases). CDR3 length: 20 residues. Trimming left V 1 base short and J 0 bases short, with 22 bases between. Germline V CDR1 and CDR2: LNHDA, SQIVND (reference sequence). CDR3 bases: TGTGCCAGTAGTATAGCCCCAGCAACTAGAACTGTTGGCTCCTACAATGAGCAGTTCTTC. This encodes CASSIAPATRTVGSYNEQFF.

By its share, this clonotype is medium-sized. CDR3 protein: CASSSKGTAGANVLTF. The CDR3 bases are TGTGCCAGCAGCTCAAAGGGGACAGCTGGGGCCAACGTCCTGACTTTC. The V gene is TRBV7-3, the J gene TRBJ2-6, with TRBD1 matching over 7 bases. V was pared by 4 bases and J by 2 bases, with 5 bases of the junction left unmatched. From germline, CDR1 is SGHTA and CDR2 FQGTGA. The CDR3 length is 16 residues. Full variable domain (outside the CDR3, taken from reference TRBV7-3 and TRBJ2-6): GAGVSQTPSNKVTEKGKYVELRCDPISGHTALYWYRQSLGQGPEFLIYFQGTGAADDSGLPNDRFFAVRPEGSVSTLKIQRTERGDSAVYLCASSSKGTAGANVLTFGAGSRLTVL.

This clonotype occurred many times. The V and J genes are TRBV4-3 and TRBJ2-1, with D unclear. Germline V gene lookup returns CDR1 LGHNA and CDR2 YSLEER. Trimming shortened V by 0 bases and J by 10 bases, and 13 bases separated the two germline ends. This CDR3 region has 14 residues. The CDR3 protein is CASSQEGRVVEQFF. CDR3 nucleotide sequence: TGCGCCAGCAGCCAAGAGGGAAGGGTAGTCGAGCAGTTCTTC.

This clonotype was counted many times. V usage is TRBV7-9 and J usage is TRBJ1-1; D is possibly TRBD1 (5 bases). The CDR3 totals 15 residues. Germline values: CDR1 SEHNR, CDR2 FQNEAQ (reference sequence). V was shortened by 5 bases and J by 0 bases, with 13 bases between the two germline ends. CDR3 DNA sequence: TGTGCCAGCAGCGTAACGACAGTACTGAACACTGAAGCTTTCTTT. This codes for CASSVTTVLNTEAFF.

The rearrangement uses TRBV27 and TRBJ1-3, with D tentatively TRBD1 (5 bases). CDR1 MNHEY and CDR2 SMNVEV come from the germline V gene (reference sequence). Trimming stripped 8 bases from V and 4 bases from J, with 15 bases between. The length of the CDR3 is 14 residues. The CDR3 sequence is CASQPQGKGNTIYF. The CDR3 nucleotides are TGTGCCAGCCAGCCGCAGGGAAAAGGAAACACCATATATTTT.

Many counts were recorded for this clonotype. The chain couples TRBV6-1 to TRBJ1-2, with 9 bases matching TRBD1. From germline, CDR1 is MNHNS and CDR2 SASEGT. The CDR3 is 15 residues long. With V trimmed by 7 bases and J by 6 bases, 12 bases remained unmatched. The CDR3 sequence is CASNLATGGLDGYTF. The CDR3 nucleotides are TGTGCCAGCAATCTTGCGACAGGGGGGTTAGATGGCTACACCTTC.

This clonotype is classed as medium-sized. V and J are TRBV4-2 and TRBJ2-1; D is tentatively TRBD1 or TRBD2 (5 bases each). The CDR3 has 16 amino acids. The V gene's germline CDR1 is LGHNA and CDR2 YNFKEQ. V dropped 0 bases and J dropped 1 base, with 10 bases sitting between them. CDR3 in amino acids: CASSQDLGESYNEQFF. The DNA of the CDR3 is TGTGCCAGCAGCCAAGATCTGGGGGAGTCCTACAATGAGCAGTTCTTC.

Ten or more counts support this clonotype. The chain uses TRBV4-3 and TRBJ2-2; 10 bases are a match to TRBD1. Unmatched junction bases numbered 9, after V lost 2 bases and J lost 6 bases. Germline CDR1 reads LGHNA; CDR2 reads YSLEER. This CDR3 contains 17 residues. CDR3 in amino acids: CASSQRPGQGTAGELFF. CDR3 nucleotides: TGCGCCAGCAGCCAACGACCGGGACAGGGGACCGCCGGGGAGCTGTTTTTT.

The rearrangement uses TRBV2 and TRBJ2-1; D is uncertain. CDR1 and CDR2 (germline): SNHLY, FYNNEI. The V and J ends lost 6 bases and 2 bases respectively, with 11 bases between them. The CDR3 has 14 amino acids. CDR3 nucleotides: TGTGCCAGCAGGGTCCAAGCCCCCTACAATGAGCAGTTCTTC. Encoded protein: CASRVQAPYNEQFF.

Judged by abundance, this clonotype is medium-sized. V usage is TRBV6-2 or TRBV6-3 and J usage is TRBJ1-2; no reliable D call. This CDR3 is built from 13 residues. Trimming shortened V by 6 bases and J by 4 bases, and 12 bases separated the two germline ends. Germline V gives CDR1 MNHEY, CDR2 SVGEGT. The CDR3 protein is CASSPRSVYGYTF. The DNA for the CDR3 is TGTGCCAGCAGCCCACGCTCTGTCTATGGCTACACCTTC.